These 28 T cell receptor beta chains share one sample of origin, sequenced in a study of cytomegalovirus exposure and HLA in healthy donors. This table comes from immunoSEQ multiplex PCR, and its TCRdb copy is limited to in-frame clones, with some not included. In the table there are about 150,000 clones, 75% to 90% of which are singletons. Sequenced material: PBMCs. The receptors shown here come from a man younger than 30 in good health and CMV-seropositive.

The chain links TRBV6-1 to TRBJ1-5; D is unclear. Germline assignment: CDR1 MNHNS and CDR2 SASEGT. This CDR3 is built from 12 residues. The V end lost 8 bases, the J end lost 1 base, and 6 bases lay between the germline ends. The CDR3 loop is CASARSNQPQHF. CDR3 bases: TGTGCCAGCGCCAGAAGCAATCAGCCCCAGCATTTT.

This clone was seen a handful of times. The chain links TRBV19 to TRBJ1-5, with TRBD1 matching 7 bases. The CDR3 contains 14 residues. J was trimmed by 1 base and V by 6 bases; bases with no gene match: 3. From germline, CDR1 is LNHDA and CDR2 SQIVND (reference sequence). The CDR3 reads CASSPQGSNQPQHF. CDR3 DNA sequence: TGTGCCAGTAGCCCACAGGGGAGCAATCAGCCCCAGCATTTT.

V and J are TRBV20-1 and TRBJ2-1, with D perhaps TRBD2 (5 bases). Germline V gives CDR1 DFQATT, CDR2 SNEGSKA (reference sequence). The CDR3 loop spans 10 amino acids. The V end was cut by 6 bases, the J end by 10 bases, with 10 bases between. CDR3 sequence reads: CSAESGEQFF. The CDR3 DNA reads TGCAGTGCGGAGAGCGGAGAGCAGTTCTTC.

Here the CDR3 DNA reads TGTGCCAGCAGCATCGGACAGGGGGTGAGAAAACTGTTTTTT. Translation: CASSIGQGVRKLFF. The chain has TRBV7-2 and TRBJ1-4, with 10 bases lining up with TRBD1. The J segment lost 10 bases and the V segment lost 5 bases, leaving 7 bases of the junction unmatched. The CDR3 has 14 residues. The germline CDR1 and CDR2 sequences are SGHTA and FQGNSA.

Here the CDR3 DNA reads TGTGCCAGCAGCTTAGAAAGGAGAGATACGCAGTATTTT. Its translation is CASSLERRDTQYF. V usage is TRBV7-2 and J usage is TRBJ2-3; D unresolved. Trimming took 1 base from V and 5 from J, leaving 7 bases between them. CDR3 length: 13 residues. CDR1 and CDR2 from the germline V gene are SGHTA and FQGNSA.

The V and J genes are TRBV19 and TRBJ2-1; the match to TRBD2 covers 13 bases. This CDR3 contains 17 residues. Unmatched junction bases numbered 6, after V lost 5 bases and J lost 2 bases. Germline-derived CDR1 and CDR2 are LNHDA and SQIVND (reference sequence). Here the CDR3 DNA reads TGTGCCAGTAGTTCCGGACTAGCGGGAGCACCCTACAATGAGCAGTTCTTC. Translating it yields CASSSGLAGAPYNEQFF.

The rearrangement joins TRBV6-5 to TRBJ1-2; TRBD1 might be the D (6 bases). The CDR3 is 14 amino acids. Germline V gene sequence: CDR1 MNHEY, CDR2 SVGAGI. Trimming cost V 5 bases and J 8 bases, with 18 bases left between them. CDR3 bases: TGTGCCAGCAGTCAACAGGTGCTAACAGGGGGCTACACCTTC. As protein: CASSQQVLTGGYTF.

The rearrangement links TRBV18 to TRBJ1-3, with D possibly matching TRBD1 (6 bases). Germline V gives CDR1 KGHSH, CDR2 LQKENI. Trimming took 5 bases from V and 3 from J, leaving 11 bases between them. CDR3 length equals 14 residues. This CDR3 is CASSRAGDGNTIYF. For the CDR3, the DNA is TGTGCCAGCTCAAGGGCAGGGGATGGAAACACCATATATTTT.

V and J are TRBV28 and TRBJ1-4; 7 positions match TRBD1. V dropped 5 bases and J dropped 7; count of bases not matched to a gene: 13. Germline assignment: CDR1 MDHEN and CDR2 SYDVKM. This CDR3 has 16 amino acids. The CDR3 coding sequence is TGTGCCAGCAGTCTCCGCACAGGGGCCTGGGGTGAAAAACTGTTTTTT. Residues: CASSLRTGAWGEKLFF.

This clone occurred a few times. The chain combines TRBV7-2 with TRBJ2-2, with D perhaps TRBD2 (5 bases). V was trimmed by 4 bases and J by 5 bases, leaving 11 bases between them. The CDR3 spans 14 residues. CDR1 SGHTA and CDR2 FQGNSA come from the germline V gene. CDR3 nucleotides: TGTGCCAGCAGCTCAGGACCGGGGACCGGGGAGCTGTTTTTT. This translates into CASSSGPGTGELFF.

The chain couples TRBV2 to TRBJ2-3; the match to TRBD2 covers 7 bases. The CDR3 has 15 residues. Trimming removed 4 bases from V and 6 bases from J; junction bases left unmatched: 10. Germline V gene sequence: CDR1 SNHLY, CDR2 FYNNEI. Here the CDR3 DNA reads TGTGCCAGCAGTGTTTTGATGGGAGGGGCCGATACGCAGTATTTT. This encodes CASSVLMGGADTQYF.

The chain employs TRBV29-1 and TRBJ2-3; the match to TRBD2 covers 9 bases. V dropped 3 bases and J dropped 2; count of bases not matched to a gene: 9. This CDR3 has 16 amino acids. Germline CDR1 reads SQVTM; CDR2 reads ANQGSEA. CDR3 amino acids: CSVDTASGTITDTQYF. For the CDR3, the DNA is TGCAGCGTTGATACGGCTAGCGGGACGATCACAGATACGCAGTATTTT.

V gene TRBV27 combines with J gene TRBJ2-7; 13 nucleotides align to TRBD2. The CDR3 covers 17 residues. Germline trimming cut 5 bases from V and 0 bases from J; bases unmatched to any gene: 7. Per germline, CDR1 MNHEY and CDR2 SMNVEV (reference sequence). In DNA, the CDR3 is TGTGCCAGCAGTCGGACTAGCGGGAGCACTCTCTCCTACGAGCAGTACTTC. Encoded protein: CASSRTSGSTLSYEQYF.

J is TRBJ1-2 and V is TRBV7-9; D is unresolved. Deletions cut 4 bases from V and 0 bases from J, with 15 bases between. The V gene's germline CDR1 is SEHNR and CDR2 FQNEAQ (reference sequence). There are 16 residues in the CDR3. DNA for the CDR3: TGTGCCAGCAGCTCGGGTTCCGGGATTTCTAACTATGGCTACACCTTC. Residues: CASSSGSGISNYGYTF.

The V and J genes are TRBV7-2 and TRBJ1-5, with D tentatively TRBD1 (6 bases). V lost 8 bases, J lost 3 bases, and 17 bases lay in between. The germline V gene has CDR1 SGHTA and CDR2 FQGNSA. The CDR3 extends over 15 amino acids. CDR3 bases: TGTGCCAGCCGCCCAGCAGGGGCCCTCAATCAGCCCCAGCATTTT. Its protein is CASRPAGALNQPQHF.

V and J are TRBV12-5 and TRBJ2-3, with 8 bases fitting TRBD1. Per germline, CDR1 LGHNT and CDR2 FRNRAP. Unmatched junction bases numbered 3, after V lost 6 bases and J lost 1 base. The CDR3 is 14 residues long. This CDR3 is CASGLQGGTDTQYF. CDR3 DNA sequence: TGTGCTAGTGGCCTACAGGGGGGCACAGATACGCAGTATTTT.

This clone was counted between two and nine times. The chain carries TRBV19 and TRBJ2-1, with TRBD2 matching over 12 bases. Germline CDR1 LNHDA, CDR2 SQIVND (reference sequence). The CDR3 totals 16 residues. Losses at the gene ends were 3 bases for V and 6 bases for J; bases not matched to a gene: 6. CDR3 DNA: TGTGCCAGTAGTATTCGGGGGGGACTAGCGGGCAATGAGCAGTTCTTC. Its protein product is CASSIRGGLAGNEQFF. The full variable domain, with the rest looked up from reference TRBV19 and TRBJ2-1, is DGGITQSPKYLFRKEGQNVTLSCEQNLNHDAMYWYRQDPGQGLRLIYYSQIVNDFQKGDIAEGYSVSREKKESFPLTVTSAQKNPTAFYLCASSIRGGLAGNEQFFGPGTRLTVL.

The CDR3 sequence: CASSLIAGGRTGELFF. In DNA, the CDR3 is TGTGCCAGCAGCTTAATAGCGGGGGGGCGTACCGGGGAGCTGTTTTTT. The chain couples TRBV11-1 to TRBJ2-2; 11 bases match TRBD2. Germline values: CDR1 SGHAT, CDR2 FQDESV (reference sequence). V shed 2 bases, J shed 5 bases, and the junction held 4 bases outside the gene matches. This CDR3 is built from 16 residues.

This chain connects TRBV18 to TRBJ1-2, with D uncertain. CDR1 is KGHSH, CDR2 LQKENI, per germline. The CDR3 is 17 amino acids. Between the trimmed V and J ends, which lost 3 bases and 0 bases, there was a span of 17 bases. DNA for the CDR3: TGTGCCAGCTCACCCTTACTAGGCGGAGATTCTAACTATGGCTACACCTTC. It specifies CASSPLLGGDSNYGYTF.

V and J are TRBV30 and TRBJ1-2, with 7 bases fitting TRBD1. With V trimmed by 3 bases and J by 4 bases, 8 bases remained unmatched. The CDR3 spans 14 residues. The germline V gene encodes CDR1 GTSNPN and CDR2 SVGIG (reference sequence). CDR3 nucleotides: TGTGCCTGGAGCCTTCCAGGGGGAGGCTATGGCTACACCTTC. The encoded protein is CAWSLPGGGYGYTF.

J is TRBJ1-1 and V is TRBV6-5, with TRBD1 as a possible D gene (5 bases). The germline V gene has CDR1 MNHEY and CDR2 SVGAGI. The length of the CDR3 is 13 residues. V lost 7 bases, J lost 8 bases, and 17 bases lay in between. DNA for the CDR3: TGTGCCAGCAAGGGGTCTGGTTACATGGAAGCTTTCTTT. The encoded protein is CASKGSGYMEAFF.

The gene calls are TRBV5-6 and TRBJ2-7; D remains unclear. Germline CDR1 reads SGHDT; CDR2 reads YYEEEE. CDR3 size: 12 residues. The V and J ends lost 4 bases and 5 bases respectively, with 10 bases between them. The CDR3 region is CASSTPRNEQYF. In DNA, the CDR3 is TGTGCCAGCAGCACCCCCAGAAACGAGCAGTACTTC.

The rearrangement uses TRBV6-1 and TRBJ2-7, with 7 bases matching TRBD1. The CDR3 is 12 residues long. Germline CDR1 and CDR2: MNHNS and SASEGT. The V and J ends lost 10 bases and 2 bases, in that order; junction bases with no gene match: 5. Here the CDR3 reads CATLTGTYEQYF. The DNA for the CDR3 is TGTGCCACCCTGACAGGGACCTACGAGCAGTACTTC.

V usage is TRBV27 and J usage is TRBJ1-1; 8 bases line up with TRBD1. The CDR3 sequence is 15 residues long. CDR1 MNHEY and CDR2 SMNVEV come from the germline V gene (reference sequence). V lost 4 bases, J lost 2 bases, and 6 bases stayed unmatched. The CDR3 DNA is TGTGCCAGCAGTTACCGGGACAGGACCAACACTGAAGCTTTCTTT. Encoded protein: CASSYRDRTNTEAFF.

The chain joins TRBV28 to TRBJ2-3; tentatively, D is TRBD1 (5 bases). Trimming removed 6 bases at V and 9 bases at J, with 13 bases between. Germline loops: CDR1 MDHEN, CDR2 SYDVKM. The length of the CDR3 is 12 residues. The CDR3 nucleotides read TGTGCCAGCAGCCCGACAGCCACCACGCAGTATTTT. It is translated as CASSPTATTQYF.

The V gene is TRBV5-6, the J gene TRBJ2-7; 8 nucleotides align to TRBD1. CDR1 is SGHDT and CDR2 is YYEEEE in the germline V gene. The CDR3 totals 15 residues. V shed 4 bases, J shed 2 bases, and the junction held 8 bases outside the gene matches. CDR3 sequence reads: CASSPGQGPPYEQYF. The CDR3 DNA reads TGTGCCAGCAGCCCAGGACAGGGTCCCCCCTACGAGCAGTACTTC.

The V and J genes are TRBV19 and TRBJ2-1; perhaps TRBD2 as D (5 bases). This CDR3 is built from 15 residues. CDR1 and CDR2 (germline): LNHDA, SQIVND (reference sequence). Trimming took 1 base from V and 7 from J, leaving 14 bases between them. The CDR3 sequence is CASSIGGRGRNEQFF. DNA for the CDR3: TGTGCCAGTAGTATAGGTGGGAGAGGAAGGAATGAGCAGTTCTTC.

The rearrangement links TRBV4-1 to TRBJ1-2, with 9 bases that match TRBD1. The CDR3 consists of 14 residues. V was pared by 1 base and J by 8 bases, with 5 bases of the junction left unmatched. Germline CDR1 and CDR2: MGHRA and YSYEKL. CDR3 in DNA: TGCGCCAGCAGCCAAGGGGGACAGGGTAGGGGCTACACCTTC. This translates into CASSQGGQGRGYTF.